Sequencing of this TCR beta chain was carried out in a study of metastatic and nonmetastatic thyroid tumors. Study information: The study looked at repertoires side by side in blood and in tumor or nodule tissue from malignant and benign thyroid patients.

MiXCR re-clonotyped the PCR reads for TCRdb. The repertoire has about 16,000 clones, almost 35% of them found once; the top ten carry approximately 7%. No patient had received any treatment before thyroid surgery. In this sample, this clone turned up a few times. CDR3 length: 15 residues. Germline CDR1 reads KGHDR; CDR2 reads SFDVKD. Trimming stripped 2 bases from V and 1 base from J, with 10 bases between. Sequencing input: tumor tissue. The origin of this receptor is a female donor with papillary thyroid cancer or a benign thyroid nodule (not recorded which). Some clones in this sample may be carry-over from other donors' samples. This chain uses TRBV24-1 with TRBJ1-1; no clear D gene. CDR3 sequence reads: CATSDSQVSNTEAFF. The CDR3 nucleotides read TGTGCCACCAGTGATTCCCAAGTTTCGAACACTGAAGCTTTCTTT.